This is a list of T cell receptor beta chains from one sample in a study of multiple sclerosis patients with progressive multifocal leukoencephalopathy. Method: immunoSEQ multiplex PCR; TCRdb's copy keeps in-frame clones and lacks some. The sample records about 30,000 clones, almost 90% being singletons. The input for sequencing was PBMCs, taken from a patient treated with natalizumab. The receptors were gathered from a human donor with multiple sclerosis. Each CDR3 is given with its conserved first and last residue. The D gene is left open where the match is weak. Where a row states a size, it is once, few, many or the class of an expanded clone; other rows omit it.

abundance | j_gene | d_gene | v_gene | CDR3nt | CDR3aa
. | TRBJ2-7 | . | TRBV9 | TGTGCCAGCAGCGTATCTGCCCCATCCCATTACGAGCAGTACTTC | CASSVSAPSHYEQYF
. | TRBJ2-5 | TRBD1 | TRBV5-1 | TGCGCCAGCAGCCCTCGACAGGGCTTTTGGAAAGAGACCCAGTACTTC | CASSPRQGFWKETQYF
. | TRBJ1-2 | TRBD1 | TRBV9 | TGTGCCAGCAGCATCAGGACAGGTCCCTATGGCTACACCTTC | CASSIRTGPYGYTF
once | TRBJ2-7 | TRBD1 | TRBV10-2 | TGCGCCAGCACGGGACAGGGTTCGTACGAGCAGTACTTC | CASTGQGSYEQYF
. | TRBJ2-5 | . | TRBV2 | TGTGCCAGCAGTGAACAATGGGGTGGTGAGACCCAGTACTTC | CASSEQWGGETQYF
. | TRBJ2-7 | . | TRBV27 | TGTGCCAGCAGGGTAGGGAACTCCTACGAGCAGTACTTC | CASRVGNSYEQYF
. | TRBJ1-3 | . | TRBV23-1 | TGCGCCAGCAGTCACCCTGGTACACCGTACCCTGGAAACACCATATATTTT | CASSHPGTPYPGNTIYF
few | TRBJ1-1 | . | TRBV19 | TGTGCCAGTAGTACGGGCCAACCACACGAAGCTTTCTTT | CASSTGQPHEAFF
. | TRBJ1-2 | . | TRBV28 | TGTGCCAGCAGCCCTTTTTACTATGGCTACACCTTC | CASSPFYYGYTF
. | TRBJ1-2 | . | TRBV7-9 | TGTGCCAGCAGCAGAGGGGATGGCTACACCTTC | CASSRGDGYTF
. | TRBJ1-3 | . | TRBV6-5 | TGTGCCAGCAGTTACTTCGCGACAGCTCCTGGAAACACCATATATTTT | CASSYFATAPGNTIYF
. | TRBJ2-2 | . | TRBV4-1 | TGCGCCAGCAGCCAAGACACCGGGGAGCTGTTTTTT | CASSQDTGELFF
. | TRBJ2-7 | . | TRBV27 | TGTGCCGTCCGGTCAGGAACCTACGAGCAGTACTTC | CAVRSGTYEQYF
. | TRBJ1-2 | . | TRBV27 | TGTGCCAGCAGCTCAGTTAAGGGGGGGCGATATGGCTACACCTTC | CASSSVKGGRYGYTF
. | TRBJ2-1 | TRBD2 | TRBV18 | TGTGCCAGCTCACCACTGGCGGGGGGCCACAATGAGCAGTTCTTC | CASSPLAGGHNEQFF
. | TRBJ2-7 | . | TRBV14 | TGTGCCAGCAGCCAAGAGGGATTGCGGCAGTACTTC | CASSQEGLRQYF
once | TRBJ1-5 | . | TRBV6-6 | TGTGCCAGCAGTTACTCCTCATTTAGCAATCAGCCCCAGCATTTT | CASSYSSFSNQPQHF
. | TRBJ1-3 | . | TRBV25-1 | TGTGCCAGCAGTGAATGGGCAGGCAAAGAGAGAAACACCATATATTTT | CASSEWAGKERNTIYF
. | TRBJ2-3 | . | TRBV5-1 | TGCGCCAGCAGCTCTTTTGCCGGGCATAGCACAGATACGCAGTATTTT | CASSSFAGHSTDTQYF
few | TRBJ2-2 | TRBD2 | TRBV30 | TGTGCCTGGGAAGCGGGGGGGCCCGGGGAGCTGTTTTTT | CAWEAGGPGELFF